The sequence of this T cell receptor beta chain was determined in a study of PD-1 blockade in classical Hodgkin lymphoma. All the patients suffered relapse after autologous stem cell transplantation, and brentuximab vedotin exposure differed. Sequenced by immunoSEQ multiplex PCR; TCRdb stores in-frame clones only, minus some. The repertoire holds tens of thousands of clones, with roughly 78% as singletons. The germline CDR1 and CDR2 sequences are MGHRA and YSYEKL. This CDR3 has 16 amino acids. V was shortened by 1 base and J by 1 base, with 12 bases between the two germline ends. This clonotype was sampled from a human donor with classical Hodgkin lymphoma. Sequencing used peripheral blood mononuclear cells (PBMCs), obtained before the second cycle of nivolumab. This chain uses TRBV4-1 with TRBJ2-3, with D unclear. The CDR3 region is CASSQVENQRTDTQYF. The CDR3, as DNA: TGCGCCAGCAGCCAAGTTGAGAATCAACGCACAGATACGCAGTATTTT.